The sequence of this TCR beta chain was determined in a study of T cells in tuberculosis. Whole-study results and caveats: The stringent gate may have excluded weak CD1B-GMM tetramer binders.

Chain pairing is unknown; alpha and beta were sequenced separately. The method was immunoSEQ multiplex PCR; TCRdb's version includes in-frame clones alone and lacks a portion of them. The sample lists more than 70,000 clones, approximately 91% seen once, with about 1.9% in the top ten. Cells were sorted from thawed PBMC rested overnight and stained with GMM-loaded CD1B tetramer, viability dye and anti-CD3. The CD1B tetramers carried C32 glucose monomycolate purified from Rhodococcus equi. Approximately 94,000 tetramer-negative cells were sorted from each donor. The CDR3 totals 15 residues. CDR1 is SGHTA and CDR2 is FQGTGA in the germline V gene. The ends lost 5 bases at V and 2 bases at J; junction bases unmatched: 3.

The clonotype originates from an adult woman with latent tuberculosis. The chain uses TRBV7-3 and TRBJ2-3, with 11 bases lining up with TRBD2. The sequencing sample was made of CD1b-GMM tetramer-negative cells sorted from PBMCs. The CDR3 region is CASSRTSGPTDTQYF. DNA for the CDR3: TGTGCCAGCAGCCGGACTAGCGGGCCCACAGATACGCAGTATTTT.